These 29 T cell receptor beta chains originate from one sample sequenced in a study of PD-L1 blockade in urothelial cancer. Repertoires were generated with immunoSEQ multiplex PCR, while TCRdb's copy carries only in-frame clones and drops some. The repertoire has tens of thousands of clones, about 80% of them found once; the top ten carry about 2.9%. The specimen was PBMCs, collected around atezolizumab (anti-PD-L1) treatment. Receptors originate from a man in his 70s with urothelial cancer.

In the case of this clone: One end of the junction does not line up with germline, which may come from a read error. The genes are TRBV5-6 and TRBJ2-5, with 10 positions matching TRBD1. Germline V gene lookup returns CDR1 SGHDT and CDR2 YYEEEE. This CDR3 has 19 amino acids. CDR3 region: CASSLGIRTGGLGQETQYF. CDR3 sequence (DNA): TGTGCCAGCAGTTTGGGGATTCGGACAGGGGGGTTAGGCCAAGAGACCCAGTACTTC.

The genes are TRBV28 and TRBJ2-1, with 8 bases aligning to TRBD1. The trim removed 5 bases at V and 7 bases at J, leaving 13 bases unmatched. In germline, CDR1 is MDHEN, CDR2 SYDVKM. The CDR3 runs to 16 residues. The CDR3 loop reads CASSRIDRGPLNEQFF. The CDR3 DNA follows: TGTGCCAGCAGTCGTATTGACAGGGGACCCCTGAATGAGCAGTTCTTC.

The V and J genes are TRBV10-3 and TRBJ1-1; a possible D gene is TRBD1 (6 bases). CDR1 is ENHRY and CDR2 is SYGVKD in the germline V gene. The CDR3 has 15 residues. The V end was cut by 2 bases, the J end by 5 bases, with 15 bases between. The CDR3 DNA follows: TGTGCCATCAGTGAGCCCCCCGTGAGGGGGACTGAAGCTTTCTTT. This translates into CAISEPPVRGTEAFF.

The CDR3 spells CASSSTEGYNQPQHF. The CDR3 nucleotides are TGTGCCAGCAGTTCAACGGAGGGTTACAATCAGCCCCAGCATTTT. The chain couples TRBV27 to TRBJ1-5; D not resolved. Trimming left V 4 bases short and J 3 bases short, with 13 bases between. Looked up from germline, CDR1 is MNHEY and CDR2 is SMNVEV (reference sequence). This CDR3 is built from 15 residues.

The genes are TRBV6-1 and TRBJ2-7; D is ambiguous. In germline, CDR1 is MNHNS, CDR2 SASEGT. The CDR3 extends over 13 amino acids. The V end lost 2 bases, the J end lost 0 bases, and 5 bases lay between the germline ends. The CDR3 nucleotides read TGTGCCAGCAGTGAAACAGTCTCCTACGAGCAGTACTTC. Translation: CASSETVSYEQYF.

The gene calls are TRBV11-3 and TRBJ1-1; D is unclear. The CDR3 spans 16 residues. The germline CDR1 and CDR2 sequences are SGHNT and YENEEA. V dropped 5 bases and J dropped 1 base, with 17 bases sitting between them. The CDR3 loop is CASSPQVGRTNTEAFF. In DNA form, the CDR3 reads TGTGCCAGCAGCCCCCAGGTAGGCAGAACGAACACTGAAGCTTTCTTT.

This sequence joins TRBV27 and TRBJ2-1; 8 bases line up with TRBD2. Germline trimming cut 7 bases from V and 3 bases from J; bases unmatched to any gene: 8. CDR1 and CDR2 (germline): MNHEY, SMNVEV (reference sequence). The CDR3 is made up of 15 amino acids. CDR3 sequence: CASTLGTRGYNEQFF. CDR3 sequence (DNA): TGTGCCAGCACCCTCGGGACTAGGGGCTACAATGAGCAGTTCTTC.

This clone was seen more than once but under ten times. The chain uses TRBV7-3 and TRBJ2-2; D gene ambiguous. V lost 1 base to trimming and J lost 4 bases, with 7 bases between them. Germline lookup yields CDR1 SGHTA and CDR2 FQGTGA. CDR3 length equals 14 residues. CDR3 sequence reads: CASSLSLSTGELFF. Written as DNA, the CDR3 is TGTGCCAGCAGCTTAAGTTTATCCACCGGGGAGCTGTTTTTT.

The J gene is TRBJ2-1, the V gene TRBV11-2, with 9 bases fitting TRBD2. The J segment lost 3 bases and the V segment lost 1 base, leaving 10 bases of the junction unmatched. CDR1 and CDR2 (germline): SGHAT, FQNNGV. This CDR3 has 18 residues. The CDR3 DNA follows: TGTGCCAGCAGCTTAGCAGATTTAGCGGGAGTCGTCTACAATGAGCAGTTCTTC. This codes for CASSLADLAGVVYNEQFF.

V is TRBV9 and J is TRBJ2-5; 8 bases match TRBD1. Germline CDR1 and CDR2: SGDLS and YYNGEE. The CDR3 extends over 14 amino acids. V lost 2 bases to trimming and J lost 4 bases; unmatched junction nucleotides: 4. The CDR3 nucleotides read TGTGCCAGCAGCGTCGGACAGGGACGAGAGACCCAGTACTTC. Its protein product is CASSVGQGRETQYF.

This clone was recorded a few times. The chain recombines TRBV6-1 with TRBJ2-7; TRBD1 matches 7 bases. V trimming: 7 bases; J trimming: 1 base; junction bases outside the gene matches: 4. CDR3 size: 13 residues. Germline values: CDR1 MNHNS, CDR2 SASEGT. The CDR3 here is CASTTGASYEQYF. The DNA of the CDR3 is TGTGCCAGCACAACAGGGGCGTCCTACGAGCAGTACTTC.

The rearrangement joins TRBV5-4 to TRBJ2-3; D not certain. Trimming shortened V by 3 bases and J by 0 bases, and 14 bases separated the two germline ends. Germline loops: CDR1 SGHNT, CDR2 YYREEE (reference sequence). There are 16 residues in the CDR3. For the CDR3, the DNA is TGTGCCAGCAGCTCCTCCCCGAGCTCTAGCACAGATACGCAGTATTTT. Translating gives CASSSSPSSSTDTQYF.

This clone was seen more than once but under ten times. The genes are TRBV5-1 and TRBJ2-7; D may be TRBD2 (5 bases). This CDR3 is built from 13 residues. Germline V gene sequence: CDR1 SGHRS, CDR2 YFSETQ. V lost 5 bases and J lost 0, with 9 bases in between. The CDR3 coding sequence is TGCGCCAGCAGTGAGGGTATCTCCTACGAGCAGTACTTC. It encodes CASSEGISYEQYF.

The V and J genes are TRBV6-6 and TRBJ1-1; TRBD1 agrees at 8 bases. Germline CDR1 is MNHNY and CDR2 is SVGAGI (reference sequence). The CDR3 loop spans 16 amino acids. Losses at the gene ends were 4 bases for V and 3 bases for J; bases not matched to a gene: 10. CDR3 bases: TGTGCCAGCAGTTCCCCGACGTCGGGACAGGACACTGAAGCTTTCTTT. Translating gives CASSSPTSGQDTEAFF.

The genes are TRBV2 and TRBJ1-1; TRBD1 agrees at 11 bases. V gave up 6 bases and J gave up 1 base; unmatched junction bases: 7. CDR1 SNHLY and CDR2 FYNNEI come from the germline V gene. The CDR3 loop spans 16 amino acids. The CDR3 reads CASSSWTGGRNTEAFF. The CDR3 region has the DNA TGTGCCAGCAGCTCCTGGACAGGGGGCAGGAACACTGAAGCTTTCTTT.

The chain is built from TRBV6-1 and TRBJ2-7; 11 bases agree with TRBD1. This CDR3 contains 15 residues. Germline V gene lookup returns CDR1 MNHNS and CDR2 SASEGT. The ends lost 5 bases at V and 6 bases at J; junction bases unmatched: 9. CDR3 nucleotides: TGTGCCAGCAGTTTATCCCCGGGACAGGGGGTCGAGCAGTACTTC. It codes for CASSLSPGQGVEQYF.

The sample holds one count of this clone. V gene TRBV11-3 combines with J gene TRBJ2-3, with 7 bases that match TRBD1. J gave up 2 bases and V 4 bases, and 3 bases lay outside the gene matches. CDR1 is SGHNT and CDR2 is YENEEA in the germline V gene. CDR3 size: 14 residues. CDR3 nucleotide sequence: TGTGCCAGCAGCTCAGGGACAGACACAGATACGCAGTATTTT. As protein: CASSSGTDTDTQYF.

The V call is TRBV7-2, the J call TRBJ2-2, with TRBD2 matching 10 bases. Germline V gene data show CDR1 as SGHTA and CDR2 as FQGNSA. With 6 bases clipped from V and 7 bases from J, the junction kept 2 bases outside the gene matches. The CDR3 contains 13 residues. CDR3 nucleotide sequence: TGTGCCAGCAGGCTAGCGGGAGTCGGGGAGCTGTTTTTT. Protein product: CASRLAGVGELFF.

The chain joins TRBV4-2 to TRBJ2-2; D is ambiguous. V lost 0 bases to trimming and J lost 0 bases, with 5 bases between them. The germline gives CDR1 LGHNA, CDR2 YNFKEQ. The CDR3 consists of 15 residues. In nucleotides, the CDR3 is TGTGCCAGCAGCCAAGAGAGCGCGAACACCGGGGAGCTGTTTTTT. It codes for CASSQESANTGELFF.

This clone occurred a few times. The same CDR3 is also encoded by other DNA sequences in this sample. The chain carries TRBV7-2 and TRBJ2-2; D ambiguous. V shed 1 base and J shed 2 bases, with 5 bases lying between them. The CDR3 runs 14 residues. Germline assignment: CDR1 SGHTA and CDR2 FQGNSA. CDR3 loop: CASSLGRNTGELFF. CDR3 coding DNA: TGTGCCAGCAGCTTAGGTAGAAACACCGGGGAGCTGTTTTTT.

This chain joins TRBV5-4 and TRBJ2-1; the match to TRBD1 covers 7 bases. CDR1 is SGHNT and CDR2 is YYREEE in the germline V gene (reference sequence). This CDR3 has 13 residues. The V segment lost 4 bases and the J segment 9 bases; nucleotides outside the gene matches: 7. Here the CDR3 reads CASSLEGASEQFF. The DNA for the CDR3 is TGTGCCAGCAGCCTTGAGGGGGCTAGTGAGCAGTTCTTC.

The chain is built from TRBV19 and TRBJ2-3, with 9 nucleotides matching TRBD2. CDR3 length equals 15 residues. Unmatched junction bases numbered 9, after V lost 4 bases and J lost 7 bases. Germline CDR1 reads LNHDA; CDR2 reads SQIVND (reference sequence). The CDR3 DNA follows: TGTGCCAGTAGTAATTCCGGGACTAGCCAACATACGCAGTATTTT. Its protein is CASSNSGTSQHTQYF.

CDR3 sequence: CASSHSNSGANVLTF. CDR3 nucleotide sequence: TGTGCCAGCAGCCATAGCAACTCTGGGGCCAACGTCCTGACTTTC. The chain employs TRBV14 and TRBJ2-6; D not certain. Per germline, CDR1 SGHDN and CDR2 FVKESK. V lost 3 bases, J lost 0 bases, and 6 bases lay in between. This CDR3 region has 15 residues. Full variable domain (outside the CDR3, taken from reference TRBV14 and TRBJ2-6): EAGVTQFPSHSVIEKGQTVTLRCDPISGHDNLYWYRRVMGKEIKFLLHFVKESKQDESGMPNNRFLAERTGGTYSTLKVQPAELEDSGVYFCASSHSNSGANVLTFGAGSRLTVL.

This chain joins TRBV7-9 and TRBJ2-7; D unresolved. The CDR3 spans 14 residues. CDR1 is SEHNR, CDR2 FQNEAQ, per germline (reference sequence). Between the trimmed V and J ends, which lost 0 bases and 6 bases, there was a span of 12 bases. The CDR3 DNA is TGTGCCAGCAGCTTAGCTACGTTGGAGTCCGAGCAGTACTTC. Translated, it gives CASSLATLESEQYF. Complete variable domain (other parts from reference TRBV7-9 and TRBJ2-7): DTGVSQNPRHKITKRGQNVTFRCDPISEHNRLYWYRQTLGQGPEFLTYFQNEAQLEKSRLLSDRFSAERPKGSFSTLEIQRTEQGDSAMYLCASSLATLESEQYFGPGTRLTVT.

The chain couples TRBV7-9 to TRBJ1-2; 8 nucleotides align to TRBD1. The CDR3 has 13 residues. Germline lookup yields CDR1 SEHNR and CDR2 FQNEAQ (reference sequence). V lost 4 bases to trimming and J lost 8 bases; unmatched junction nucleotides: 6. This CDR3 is CASSSDRAGGYTF. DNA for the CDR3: TGTGCCAGCAGCTCGGACAGGGCGGGCGGCTACACCTTC.

The CDR3, as DNA: TGTGCCAGCAGTTACACGACAGGACCCTACGAGCAGTACTTC. It encodes CASSYTTGPYEQYF. This chain uses TRBV6-6 with TRBJ2-7; maybe TRBD1 (6 bases). The V and J ends lost 2 bases and 2 bases respectively, with 10 bases between them. The CDR3 runs 14 residues. Germline CDR1 and CDR2: MNHNY and SVGAGI (reference sequence).

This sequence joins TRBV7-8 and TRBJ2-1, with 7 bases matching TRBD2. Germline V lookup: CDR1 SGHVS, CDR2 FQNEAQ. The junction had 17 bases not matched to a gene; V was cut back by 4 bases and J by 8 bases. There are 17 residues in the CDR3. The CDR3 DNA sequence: TGTGCCAGCAGCTCCTTCGTGGGTGTGGGAGGGTTCGATGAGCAGTTCTTC. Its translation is CASSSFVGVGGFDEQFF.

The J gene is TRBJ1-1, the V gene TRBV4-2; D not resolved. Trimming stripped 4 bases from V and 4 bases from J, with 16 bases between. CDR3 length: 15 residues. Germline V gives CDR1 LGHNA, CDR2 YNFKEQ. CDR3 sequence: CASSPTPSRVTEAFF. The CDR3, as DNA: TGTGCCAGCAGCCCTACTCCCTCGAGGGTCACTGAAGCTTTCTTT.

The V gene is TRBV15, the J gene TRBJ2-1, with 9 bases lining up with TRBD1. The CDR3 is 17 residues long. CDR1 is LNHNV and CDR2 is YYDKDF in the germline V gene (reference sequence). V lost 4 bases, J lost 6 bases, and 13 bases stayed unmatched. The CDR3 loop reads CATSTYGPGQGFNEQFF. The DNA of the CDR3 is TGTGCCACCAGCACCTATGGTCCGGGACAGGGTTTCAATGAGCAGTTCTTC.